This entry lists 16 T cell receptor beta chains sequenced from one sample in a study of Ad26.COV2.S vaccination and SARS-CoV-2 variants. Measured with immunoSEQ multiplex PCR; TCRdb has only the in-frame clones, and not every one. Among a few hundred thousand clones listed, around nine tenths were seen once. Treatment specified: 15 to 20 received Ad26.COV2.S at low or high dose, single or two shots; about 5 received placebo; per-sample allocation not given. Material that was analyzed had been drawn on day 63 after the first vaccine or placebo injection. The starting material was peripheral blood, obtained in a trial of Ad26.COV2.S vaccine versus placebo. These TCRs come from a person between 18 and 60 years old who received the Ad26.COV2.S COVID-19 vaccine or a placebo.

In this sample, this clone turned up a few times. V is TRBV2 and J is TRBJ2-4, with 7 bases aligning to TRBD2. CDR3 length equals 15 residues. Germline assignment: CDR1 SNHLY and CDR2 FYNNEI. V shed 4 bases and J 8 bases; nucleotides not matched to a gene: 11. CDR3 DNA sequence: TGTGCCAGCAGTGGGCGGGGAGGGAGCAGGGACATTCAGTACTTC. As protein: CASSGRGGSRDIQYF.

The CDR3 DNA reads TGTGCCAGCTCATCGGACGGCCGTGGCTACACCTTC. This sequence encodes CASSSDGRGYTF. This sequence joins TRBV18 and TRBJ1-2, with D unresolved. The CDR3 has 12 amino acids. V was clipped by 5 bases and J by 7 bases, with 11 bases between them. In germline, CDR1 is KGHSH, CDR2 LQKENI. Complete variable domain (other parts from reference TRBV18 and TRBJ1-2): NAGVMQNPRHLVRRRGQEARLRCSPMKGHSHVYWYRQLPEEGLKFMVYLQKENIIDESGMPKERFSAEFPKEGPSILRIQQVVRGDSAAYFCASSSDGRGYTFGSGTRLTVV.

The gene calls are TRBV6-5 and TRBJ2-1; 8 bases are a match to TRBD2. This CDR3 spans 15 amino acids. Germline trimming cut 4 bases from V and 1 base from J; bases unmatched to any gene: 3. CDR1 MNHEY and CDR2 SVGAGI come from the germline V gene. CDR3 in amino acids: CASSFGGESYNEQFF. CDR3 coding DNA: TGTGCCAGCAGTTTCGGGGGGGAGTCCTACAATGAGCAGTTCTTC.

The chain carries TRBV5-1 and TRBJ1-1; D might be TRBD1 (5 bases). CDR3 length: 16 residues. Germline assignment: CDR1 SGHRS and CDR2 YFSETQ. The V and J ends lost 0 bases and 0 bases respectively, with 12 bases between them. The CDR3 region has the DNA TGCGCCAGCAGCTTGGGTCCGGGGCGGGTGAACACTGAAGCTTTCTTT. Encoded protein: CASSLGPGRVNTEAFF.

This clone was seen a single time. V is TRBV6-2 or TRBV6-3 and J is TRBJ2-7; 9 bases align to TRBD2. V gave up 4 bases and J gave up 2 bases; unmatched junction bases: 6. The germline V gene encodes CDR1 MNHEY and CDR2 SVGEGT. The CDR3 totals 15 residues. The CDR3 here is CASSLGSGGTYEQYF. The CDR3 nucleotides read TGTGCCAGCAGTTTGGGTAGCGGGGGCACCTACGAGCAGTACTTC.

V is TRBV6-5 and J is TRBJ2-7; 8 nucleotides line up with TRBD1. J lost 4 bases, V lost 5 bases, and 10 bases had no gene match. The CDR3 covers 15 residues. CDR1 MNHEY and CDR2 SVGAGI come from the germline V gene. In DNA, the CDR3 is TGTGCCAGCAGTCCAGGGGGCAGGGCAGGGTACGAGCAGTACTTC. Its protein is CASSPGGRAGYEQYF.

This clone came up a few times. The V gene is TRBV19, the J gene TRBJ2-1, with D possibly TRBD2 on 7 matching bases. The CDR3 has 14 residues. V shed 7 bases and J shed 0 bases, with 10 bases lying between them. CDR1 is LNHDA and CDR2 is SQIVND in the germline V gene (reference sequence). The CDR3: CASNGGASYNEQFF. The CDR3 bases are TGTGCCAGTAATGGGGGGGCCTCCTACAATGAGCAGTTCTTC.

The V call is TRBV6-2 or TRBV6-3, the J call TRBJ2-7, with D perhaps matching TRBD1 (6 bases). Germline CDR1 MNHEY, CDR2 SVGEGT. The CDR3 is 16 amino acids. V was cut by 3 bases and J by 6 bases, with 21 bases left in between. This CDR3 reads CASSYSDRYSRVEQYF. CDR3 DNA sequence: TGTGCCAGCAGTTATTCCGACAGGTACTCGCGAGTCGAGCAGTACTTC.

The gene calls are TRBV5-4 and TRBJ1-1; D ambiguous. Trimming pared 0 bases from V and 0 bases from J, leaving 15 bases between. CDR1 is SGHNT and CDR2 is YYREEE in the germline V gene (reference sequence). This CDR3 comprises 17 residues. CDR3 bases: TGTGCCAGCAGCTTGGCTCCCCGGGTCCGCATGAACACTGAAGCTTTCTTT. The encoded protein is CASSLAPRVRMNTEAFF.

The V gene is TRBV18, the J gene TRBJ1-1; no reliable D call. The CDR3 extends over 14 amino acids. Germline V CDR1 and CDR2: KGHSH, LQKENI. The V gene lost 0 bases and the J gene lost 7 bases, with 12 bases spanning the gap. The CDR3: CASSPPRAVYEAFF. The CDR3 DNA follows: TGTGCCAGCTCACCACCACGGGCGGTATATGAAGCTTTCTTT. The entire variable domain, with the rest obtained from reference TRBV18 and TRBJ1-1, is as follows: NAGVMQNPRHLVRRRGQEARLRCSPMKGHSHVYWYRQLPEEGLKFMVYLQKENIIDESGMPKERFSAEFPKEGPSILRIQQVVRGDSAAYFCASSPPRAVYEAFFGQGTRLTVV.

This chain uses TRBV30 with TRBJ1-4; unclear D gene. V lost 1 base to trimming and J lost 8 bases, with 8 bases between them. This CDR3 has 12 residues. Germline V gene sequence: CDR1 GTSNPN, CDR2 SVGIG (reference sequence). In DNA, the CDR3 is TGTGCCTGGAGTGCCCCGGGGGAAAAACTGTTTTTT. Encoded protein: CAWSAPGEKLFF.

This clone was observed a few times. CDR3 residues: CASSLGQFSNQPQHF. The CDR3 DNA is TGTGCCAGCAGTCTTGGACAGTTTAGCAATCAGCCCCAGCATTTT. The genes are TRBV6-6 and TRBJ1-5; perhaps TRBD1 as D (6 bases). Germline-derived CDR1 and CDR2 are MNHNY and SVGAGI (reference sequence). The CDR3 spans 15 residues. Trimming pared 5 bases from V and 0 bases from J, leaving 11 bases between.

The CDR3 loop is CASLSGVGGYTF. The CDR3 coding sequence is TGTGCCAGCCTATCCGGGGTTGGTGGCTACACCTTC. The gene calls are TRBV27 and TRBJ1-2; D remains unclear. CDR3 size: 12 residues. V shed 8 bases and J shed 7 bases, with 14 bases lying between them. Germline V gene sequence: CDR1 MNHEY, CDR2 SMNVEV (reference sequence).

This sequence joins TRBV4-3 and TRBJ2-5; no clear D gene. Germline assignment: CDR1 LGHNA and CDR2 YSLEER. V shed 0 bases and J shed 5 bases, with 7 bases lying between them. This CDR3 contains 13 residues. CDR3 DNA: TGCGCCAGCAGCCAAGATGCGAGGGAGACCCAGTACTTC. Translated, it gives CASSQDARETQYF.

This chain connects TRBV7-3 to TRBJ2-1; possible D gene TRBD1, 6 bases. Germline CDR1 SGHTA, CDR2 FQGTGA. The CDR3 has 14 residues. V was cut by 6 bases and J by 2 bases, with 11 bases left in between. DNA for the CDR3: TGTGCCAGCAGTAGGGGGTTGGCCTACAATGAGCAGTTCTTC. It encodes CASSRGLAYNEQFF.

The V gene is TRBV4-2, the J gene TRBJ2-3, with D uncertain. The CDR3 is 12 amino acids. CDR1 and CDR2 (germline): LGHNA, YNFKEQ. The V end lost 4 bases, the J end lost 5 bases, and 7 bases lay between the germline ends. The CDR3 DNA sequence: TGTGCCAGCAGCCCCGGAAAAGATACGCAGTATTTT. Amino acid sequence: CASSPGKDTQYF.